Each of the 18 T cell receptor beta chains below was sequenced from the same sample in a study of human versus mouse CDR3 diversity and MHC coevolution. This table comes from immunoSEQ multiplex PCR, and its TCRdb copy is limited to in-frame clones, with some not included. The sample yields about 80,000 clones, 90% to 95% seen once. The sample taken for sequencing was naive CD4+ T cells from blood. Subset reported: CD45RO-negative CD62L-positive naive CD4 T cells. These receptors all stem from a person aged 25-75 years in good health.

The V gene is TRBV13, the J gene TRBJ1-5; D may be TRBD1 (6 bases). V lost 4 bases and J 1 base, leaving 8 bases between the germline ends. The length of the CDR3 is 14 residues. In germline, CDR1 is PRHDT, CDR2 FYEKMQ (reference sequence). The CDR3 here is CASSSGQSNQPQHF. The CDR3 nucleotides read TGTGCCAGCAGCTCGGGACAAAGCAATCAGCCCCAGCATTTT. The whole variable domain, remainder taken from reference TRBV13 and TRBJ1-5, is AAGVIQSPRHLIKEKRETATLKCYPIPRHDTVYWYQQGPGQDPQFLISFYEKMQSDKGSIPDRFSAQQFSDYHSELNMSSLELGDSALYFCASSSGQSNQPQHFGDGTRLSIL.

The chain recombines TRBV5-1 with TRBJ2-4; 9 bases agree with TRBD1. The germline gives CDR1 SGHRS, CDR2 YFSETQ. Trimming cost V 4 bases and J 3 bases; bases outside gene matches: 8. This CDR3 spans 16 amino acids. The CDR3 bases are TGCGCCAGCAGCACATTACAGGGGGCGGTCAAAAACATTCAGTACTTC. This encodes CASSTLQGAVKNIQYF.

The chain carries TRBV4-1 and TRBJ2-5; 10 nucleotides agree with TRBD1. The trim removed 3 bases at V and 4 bases at J, leaving 11 bases unmatched. The CDR3 runs 17 residues. The germline CDR1 and CDR2 sequences are MGHRA and YSYEKL. The CDR3 nucleotides read TGCGCCAGCAGCCACCCTCTGGACAGGGGGATGAGAGAGACCCAGTACTTC. It translates to CASSHPLDRGMRETQYF.

The V gene is TRBV7-3, the J gene TRBJ2-1; the D gene is possibly TRBD1 (6 bases). V was cut by 2 bases and J by 8 bases, with 19 bases left in between. The germline gives CDR1 SGHTA, CDR2 FQGTGA. This CDR3 spans 16 amino acids. CDR3 nucleotides: TGTGCCAGCAGCTTACTAATGGGGGCTCCCGGGGATGAGCAGTTCTTC. The encoded protein is CASSLLMGAPGDEQFF.

In the case of this clone: Likely a read error: the CDR3 ends without its conserved phenylalanine or tryptophan. The CDR3, as DNA: TGTGCCAGCAGCCGACCCGACAGATCGAACTATGGCTACACCCTC. This encodes CASSRPDRSNYGYTL. V and J are TRBV5-4 and TRBJ1-2; D might be TRBD1 (5 bases). The CDR3 sequence is 15 residues long. Trimming took off 4 bases at V and 2 bases at J, with 15 bases between the two ends. The germline gives CDR1 SGHNT, CDR2 YYREEE (reference sequence).

The rearrangement links TRBV16 to TRBJ1-1, with D hard to call. This CDR3 is 14 amino acids long. V dropped 3 bases and J dropped 6 bases, with 14 bases sitting between them. Germline CDR1 is KGHSY and CDR2 is FQNENV. DNA of the CDR3: TGTGCCAGCAGCCACAATATGGCAGGCGCTGAAGCTTTCTTT. It encodes CASSHNMAGAEAFF.

The rearrangement uses TRBV7-2 and TRBJ1-1; 11 nucleotides agree with TRBD1. The CDR3 runs to 15 residues. The V segment lost 5 bases and the J segment 5 bases; nucleotides outside the gene matches: 7. The germline gives CDR1 SGHTA, CDR2 FQGNSA. CDR3 sequence reads: CASSPGQGAMTEAFF. CDR3 sequence (DNA): TGTGCCAGCAGCCCCGGACAGGGGGCGATGACTGAAGCTTTCTTT. Full variable domain (rest looked up from reference TRBV7-2 and TRBJ1-1): GAGVSQSPSNKVTEKGKDVELRCDPISGHTALYWYRQSLGQGLEFLIYFQGNSAPDKSGLPSDRFSAERTGGSVSTLTIQRTQQEDSAVYLCASSPGQGAMTEAFFGQGTRLTVV.

V is TRBV4-3 and J is TRBJ1-2; D is uncertain. V lost 3 bases to trimming and J lost 2 bases, with 7 bases between them. The CDR3 is 13 amino acids. Germline V CDR1 and CDR2: LGHNA, YSLEER. The CDR3 spells CASSQEDNYGYTF. CDR3 bases: TGCGCCAGCAGCCAGGAGGACAACTATGGCTACACCTTC.

The J gene is TRBJ2-5, the V gene TRBV18; D uncertain. V lost 3 bases and J lost 4, with 6 bases in between. Germline CDR1 reads KGHSH; CDR2 reads LQKENI. The CDR3 is 12 amino acids. CDR3 nucleotides: TGTGCCAGCTCACCGGAGAGAGAGACCCAGTACTTC. It is translated as CASSPERETQYF. Looking up the rest from reference TRBV18 and TRBJ2-5 gives the full variable domain: NAGVMQNPRHLVRRRGQEARLRCSPMKGHSHVYWYRQLPEEGLKFMVYLQKENIIDESGMPKERFSAEFPKEGPSILRIQQVVRGDSAAYFCASSPERETQYFGPGTRLLVL.

The rearrangement links TRBV7-3 to TRBJ2-2; 7 bases map to TRBD1. Germline CDR1 and CDR2: SGHTA and FQGTGA. CDR3 size: 16 residues. J gave up 4 bases and V 4 bases, and 9 bases lay outside the gene matches. The CDR3: CASSSTGSSVTGELFF. Written as DNA, the CDR3 is TGTGCCAGCAGCTCGACAGGGTCTTCGGTCACCGGGGAGCTGTTTTTT. The whole variable domain, remainder taken from reference TRBV7-3 and TRBJ2-2, is GAGVSQTPSNKVTEKGKYVELRCDPISGHTALYWYRQSLGQGPEFLIYFQGTGAADDSGLPNDRFFAVRPEGSVSTLKIQRTERGDSAVYLCASSSTGSSVTGELFFGEGSRLTVL.

J is TRBJ2-5 and V is TRBV7-2; D remains unclear. The CDR3 is 15 amino acids. The V end lost 0 bases, the J end lost 2 bases, and 10 bases lay between the germline ends. The germline CDR1 and CDR2 sequences are SGHTA and FQGNSA. The CDR3 bases are TGTGCCAGCAGCTTAGCGAACAGCCCGCAAGAGACCCAGTACTTC. Protein product: CASSLANSPQETQYF. Based on the CDR3 plus reference TRBV7-2 and TRBJ2-5, the full variable domain is GAGVSQSPSNKVTEKGKDVELRCDPISGHTALYWYRQSLGQGLEFLIYFQGNSAPDKSGLPSDRFSAERTGGSVSTLTIQRTQQEDSAVYLCASSLANSPQETQYFGPGTRLLVL.

This chain uses TRBV5-1 with TRBJ2-7, with 9 bases matching TRBD1. Germline lookup yields CDR1 SGHRS and CDR2 YFSETQ. The CDR3 runs 14 residues. Losses at the gene ends were 4 bases for V and 6 bases for J; bases not matched to a gene: 8. The CDR3: CASSGGQGLGEQYF. CDR3 in DNA: TGCGCCAGCAGCGGGGGACAGGGTCTGGGCGAGCAGTACTTC.

The chain couples TRBV2 to TRBJ1-2, with unresolved D. V was shortened by 4 bases and J by 5 bases, with 5 bases between the two germline ends. Germline CDR1 SNHLY, CDR2 FYNNEI. CDR3 size: 11 residues. CDR3 sequence reads: CASSGRYGYTF. The CDR3 DNA is TGTGCCAGCAGTGGGAGATATGGCTACACCTTC.

Written as DNA, the CDR3 is TGTGCCAGCAGTGTAACCCTAGCGGGGGTCAATGAGCAGTTCTTC. This gives the protein CASSVTLAGVNEQFF. The chain employs TRBV28 and TRBJ2-1; TRBD2 aligns across 10 bases. The trim removed 5 bases at V and 6 bases at J, leaving 7 bases unmatched. The CDR3 length is 15 residues. The germline gives CDR1 MDHEN, CDR2 SYDVKM.

This chain uses TRBV19 with TRBJ2-5; 7 positions agree with TRBD2. CDR3 length equals 15 residues. Germline loops: CDR1 LNHDA, CDR2 SQIVND (reference sequence). With 2 bases clipped from V and 5 bases from J, the junction kept 8 bases outside the gene matches. The CDR3 nucleotides are TGTGCCAGTAGTATATATTCCGGGAGGTCGGAGACCCAGTACTTC. Translating gives CASSIYSGRSETQYF. The complete variable domain, with remaining parts taken from reference TRBV19 and TRBJ2-5, reads DGGITQSPKYLFRKEGQNVTLSCEQNLNHDAMYWYRQDPGQGLRLIYYSQIVNDFQKGDIAEGYSVSREKKESFPLTVTSAQKNPTAFYLCASSIYSGRSETQYFGPGTRLLVL.

The V call is TRBV11-1, the J call TRBJ2-5, with D possibly being TRBD2 (5 bases). V was clipped by 1 base and J by 9 bases, with 18 bases between them. CDR1 is SGHAT, CDR2 FQDESV, per germline (reference sequence). The length of the CDR3 is 15 residues. In DNA, the CDR3 is TGTGCCAGCAGCTTAGTGCGGGTGACGGGTGCTGCCCAGTACTTC. Amino acid sequence: CASSLVRVTGAAQYF.

This chain links TRBV7-2 with TRBJ1-2, with D maybe TRBD1 (6 bases). There are 14 residues in the CDR3. V dropped 3 bases and J dropped 6 bases, with 14 bases sitting between them. Germline loops: CDR1 SGHTA, CDR2 FQGNSA. The CDR3 reads CASSFTTRQDGYTF. In nucleotides, the CDR3 is TGTGCCAGCAGCTTTACTACGAGACAGGATGGCTACACCTTC. Full variable domain (remainder filled in from reference TRBV7-2 and TRBJ1-2): GAGVSQSPSNKVTEKGKDVELRCDPISGHTALYWYRQSLGQGLEFLIYFQGNSAPDKSGLPSDRFSAERTGGSVSTLTIQRTQQEDSAVYLCASSFTTRQDGYTFGSGTRLTVV.

The chain is built from TRBV2 and TRBJ2-2, with D possibly being TRBD2 (6 bases). Between the trimmed V and J ends, which lost 7 bases and 7 bases, there was a span of 13 bases. Germline values: CDR1 SNHLY, CDR2 FYNNEI. The CDR3 totals 13 residues. CDR3: CASTGRRDGELFF. CDR3 nucleotides: TGTGCCAGCACAGGGAGGAGGGACGGGGAGCTGTTTTTT.